This is a list of T cell receptor beta chains from one sample in a study of pediatric ulcerative colitis. Some clones are missing from TCRdb's copy, which holds only in-frame ones; the method was immunoSEQ multiplex PCR. This sample has approximately 32,000 clones, with 82% found just once. Sequenced: blood. These receptors were taken from a boy between 10 and 17 years old with severe ulcerative colitis. The CDR3 runs from the conserved cysteine through the conserved F or W. A D gene is named only where the DNA matches it firmly. The size of a clone is reported for some rows only, either as once, few or many, or as a class for expanded clones.

TGTGCCTGGAGTGTCACAGACTATGGCTACACCTTC	CAWSVTDYGYTF	TRBV30	TRBJ1-2	NA	NA
TGTGCCAGCAGCGGACATCTCCTAGCCAAAAACATTCAGTACTTC	CASSGHLLAKNIQYF	TRBV7-2	TRBJ2-4	once	NA
TGTGCCAGCAGTTTATCTGGGTCCGTCTACGAGCAGTACTTC	CASSLSGSVYEQYF	TRBV27	TRBJ2-7	few	NA
TGTGCCAGCAGTGAATCCGGACGTAATGAAAAACTGTTTTTT	CASSESGRNEKLFF	TRBV25-1	TRBJ1-4	NA	NA
NA	CASSWGTGSNTF	TRBV5-6	TRBJ1-2	NA	NA
TGTGCCAGCTCACCACGGGGGACCAAGAGGTCTGGGGCCAACGTCCTGACTTTC	CASSPRGTKRSGANVLTF	TRBV18	TRBJ2-6	NA	NA
TGTGCCTGGAGCCCCTTCATGAACACTGAAGCTTTCTTT	CAWSPFMNTEAFF	TRBV30	TRBJ1-1	few	NA
TGTGCCAACTGGGATTCACCCCTCCACTTT	CANWDSPLHF	TRBV19	TRBJ1-6	few	NA
TGTGCCAGCAGCGAGGGGGACACTGAAGCTTTCTTT	CASSEGDTEAFF	TRBV9	TRBJ1-1	NA	NA
TGTGCCAGCAGTTACTCGTCTAGCAATCAGCCCCAGCATTTT	CASSYSSSNQPQHF	TRBV6-6	TRBJ1-5	NA	NA
TGTGCCACCAGAAGGGGAACTAATGAAAAACTGTTTTTT	CATRRGTNEKLFF	TRBV25-1	TRBJ1-4	once	NA
TGTGCCAGCTCACCACAACCAACAGGGGGAACTGAAGCTTTCTTT	CASSPQPTGGTEAFF	TRBV18	TRBJ1-1	NA	TRBD1
TGTGCCAGCAGCACCCGGGGACTAGCGGGCACAGATACGCAGTATTTT	CASSTRGLAGTDTQYF	TRBV7-2	TRBJ2-3	NA	TRBD2
TGTGCTAGTGCGGCTAGCGGGGGGGTAGATACGCAGTATTTT	CASAASGGVDTQYF	TRBV12-5	TRBJ2-3	NA	TRBD2
TGTGCCAGCAGCGTGGGTCCGGCGGCGCTTCACACAGATACGCAGTATTTT	CASSVGPAALHTDTQYF	TRBV9	TRBJ2-3	NA	NA
TGTGCCAGCAGTCCCCCGGGGGGTAATTCACCCCTCCACTTT	CASSPPGGNSPLHF	TRBV28	TRBJ1-6	NA	NA
TGTGCCAGCAGTCCCCTCCCGGGTGGCTACACCTTC	CASSPLPGGYTF	TRBV7-6	TRBJ1-2	NA	NA
TGTGCTAGCAGCATAGGGGCCCGGGAGACCCAGTACTTC	CASSIGARETQYF	TRBV7-7	TRBJ2-5	NA	NA
TGTGCCAGCAGCTTAGGGGGGGACAGGGCCCACGAGCAGTACTTC	CASSLGGDRAHEQYF	TRBV7-2	TRBJ2-7	few	TRBD1
TGTGCCAGCAGCCGTGGGGTGACAGAGCAAGAGACCCAGTACTTC	CASSRGVTEQETQYF	TRBV11-2	TRBJ2-5	NA	NA
TGCGCCAGCAGCCAAGAGGCACAGGTACTAGCTAACTATGGCTACACCTTC	CASSQEAQVLANYGYTF	TRBV4-3	TRBJ1-2	NA	NA
NA	CASSLFGAGNEQFF	TRBV5-4	TRBJ2-1	NA	NA
TGTGCCAGCAGCCGGTACAGGTTCTCTGGAAACACCATATATTTT	CASSRYRFSGNTIYF	TRBV6-5	TRBJ1-3	NA	NA
TGCGCCAGCAGCGGACTAGCGGGGGGAGAGCAGTTCTTC	CASSGLAGGEQFF	TRBV5-1	TRBJ2-1	few	TRBD2
TGTGCCAGCAGCTTGGAGAGGTACACCGGGGAGCTGTTTTTT	CASSLERYTGELFF	TRBV5-6	TRBJ2-2	few	NA
TGTGCCAGCGCCGGGACAGGGGGCATTAGCAATCAGCCCCAGCATTTT	CASAGTGGISNQPQHF	TRBV19	TRBJ1-5	few	TRBD1
TGCGCCAGCAGCTTGGACAGGGGAATTGATGGCTACACCTTC	CASSLDRGIDGYTF	TRBV5-1	TRBJ1-2	NA	TRBD1
TGTGCCAGCAGCTTAACGGGTGACGCAAATAGCAATCAGCCCCAGCATTTT	CASSLTGDANSNQPQHF	TRBV7-9	TRBJ1-5	NA	NA
TGTGCCAGCAGTTCCATGTTTAGCGGGGGGTCCTATGAGCAGTTCTTC	CASSSMFSGGSYEQFF	TRBV27	TRBJ2-1	NA	TRBD2
TGCAGCGTTGAAGATCCCGGGGGCGGTAAAAAACTGTTTTTT	CSVEDPGGGKKLFF	TRBV29-1	TRBJ1-4	NA	NA
TGTGCCAGCAGCTTTCACCCGACCCTGGCAGATACGCAGTATTTT	CASSFHPTLADTQYF	TRBV7-2	TRBJ2-3	NA	NA
TGTGCCAGCACTGGAAGGGGGGGCTACACCTTC	CASTGRGGYTF	TRBV28	TRBJ1-2	NA	NA
TGTGCCAGCAGCGTCACAGGTACTTCTGGAAACACCATATATTTT	CASSVTGTSGNTIYF	TRBV9	TRBJ1-3	NA	NA
TGTGCCAGCAGCTTAGCCCCCCGGGGTGTTTCAGATACGCAGTATTTT	CASSLAPRGVSDTQYF	TRBV7-6	TRBJ2-3	NA	NA
TGTGCCAGCAGCCTCACCGGGACAGGGGTTCGCAATGAGCAGTTCTTC	CASSLTGTGVRNEQFF	TRBV7-2	TRBJ2-1	NA	TRBD1
TGTGCCAGTAGTACAGAAAATAGCAATCAGCCCCAGCATTTT	CASSTENSNQPQHF	TRBV19	TRBJ1-5	once	NA